The 14 T cell receptor beta chains in this list originate from one sample, sequenced in a study of T cell responses to AZD1222 COVID-19 vaccine (dated by TCRdb to 2020 to 2023). The time point label, as the study defines it: baseline before first vaccination. To prepare the library, the immunoSEQ multiplex PCR assay was applied. Here the immuneACCESS table is served through TCRdb, limited to in-frame sequences with V and J called. Missing clones are a known gap in these copies; in checked studies unresolved V genes cover under half, and the rest lacks a known reason. The sample table lists 100,000 to 150,000 clones, almost 95% of them with a count of one. The ten top clones hold over 1.5% of the sample. This specimen consisted of peripheral blood, obtained on day 0 of AZD1222 vaccination. The receptors come from an adult in good health.

J is TRBJ2-7 and V is TRBV5-6, with no clear D. V was cut by 0 bases and J by 0 bases, with 7 bases left in between. The germline V gene has CDR1 SGHDT and CDR2 YYEEEE. The CDR3 loop spans 14 amino acids. CDR3 amino acids: CASSLGQSSYEQYF. Written as DNA, the CDR3 is TGTGCCAGCAGCTTGGGTCAAAGCTCCTACGAGCAGTACTTC.

The rearrangement uses TRBV10-3 and TRBJ1-1; D gene unclear. This CDR3 has 13 amino acids. V gave up 3 bases and J gave up 1 base, with 6 bases separating them. Germline V gene lookup returns CDR1 ENHRY and CDR2 SYGVKD. Here the CDR3 DNA reads TGTGCCATCAGTGAACGGGGGAACACTGAAGCTTTCTTT. Translating it yields CAISERGNTEAFF.

The gene calls are TRBV12-3 or TRBV12-4 and TRBJ2-7; perhaps TRBD1 as D (6 bases). Trimming shortened V by 3 bases and J by 7 bases, and 10 bases separated the two germline ends. The CDR3 is made up of 12 amino acids. CDR3 residues: CASSFVGGEQYV. The CDR3 region has the DNA TGTGCCAGCAGTTTTGTAGGGGGAGAGCAGTACGTC.

The chain links TRBV5-1 to TRBJ2-6, with D tentatively TRBD1 (6 bases). CDR1 and CDR2 (germline): SGHRS, YFSETQ. This CDR3 has 15 residues. The V end was cut by 4 bases, the J end by 1 base, with 9 bases between. The CDR3 coding sequence is TGCGCCAGCAGCAGACAGGTGTCTGGGGCCAACGTCCTGACTTTC. This sequence encodes CASSRQVSGANVLTF.

V usage is TRBV30 and J usage is TRBJ2-2; tentative D call: TRBD1 (5 bases). The CDR3 runs 15 residues. Looked up from germline, CDR1 is GTSNPN and CDR2 is SVGIG (reference sequence). Trimming left V 2 bases short and J 6 bases short, with 16 bases between. CDR3 nucleotides: TGTGCCTGGAGTACGTGGCAGGGAACAGCCGGGGAGCTGTTTTTT. This translates into CAWSTWQGTAGELFF.

V and J are TRBV7-2 and TRBJ1-5; D possibly corresponds to TRBD1 (5 bases). From germline, CDR1 is SGHTA and CDR2 FQGNSA. There are 16 residues in the CDR3. Between the trimmed V and J ends, which lost 3 bases and 2 bases, there was a span of 14 bases. CDR3 amino acids: CASSLAEGFGNQPQHF. Written as DNA, the CDR3 is TGTGCCAGCAGCTTGGCCGAGGGGTTCGGCAATCAGCCCCAGCATTTT.

The CDR3 reads CASRGQGASNEQYV. In DNA form, the CDR3 reads TGTGCCAGCAGGGGACAGGGGGCTAGCAACGAGCAGTACGTC. The chain uses TRBV6-6 and TRBJ2-7; the match to TRBD1 covers 12 bases. This CDR3 is built from 14 residues. J was trimmed by 5 bases and V by 6 bases; bases with no gene match: 5. Germline assignment: CDR1 MNHNY and CDR2 SVGAGI (reference sequence).

The rearrangement uses TRBV24-1 and TRBJ2-5; 8 bases line up with TRBD1. In germline, CDR1 is KGHDR, CDR2 SFDVKD. The CDR3 covers 13 residues. V trimming: 2 bases; J trimming: 9 bases; junction bases outside the gene matches: 4. CDR3 DNA sequence: TGTGCCACCAGTGATTCAGGGGGCGAGGCCCAGTACTTC. Its protein product is CATSDSGGEAQYF.

The rearrangement links TRBV5-1 to TRBJ2-2; the match to TRBD2 covers 9 bases. After removal of 4 bases from V and 4 bases from J, the junction contained 2 bases not matched to a gene. This CDR3 contains 14 residues. Per germline, CDR1 SGHRS and CDR2 YFSETQ. The CDR3: CASSATSGTGELFF. The CDR3 DNA follows: TGCGCCAGCAGCGCGACTAGCGGCACCGGGGAGCTGTTTTTT.

The V call is TRBV7-2, the J call TRBJ2-1; the D gene is possibly TRBD2 (5 bases). Trimming took off 3 bases at V and 12 bases at J, with 12 bases between the two ends. The length of the CDR3 is 12 residues. The germline CDR1 and CDR2 sequences are SGHTA and FQGNSA. The CDR3 DNA sequence: TGTGCCAGCAGCTTCCAGGTTGAGGGGCAGTTCTTC. Its protein is CASSFQVEGQFF.

The table lists this clone with a few counts. V is TRBV7-2 and J is TRBJ1-5; D perhaps matches TRBD1 (6 bases). Deletions cut 5 bases from V and 4 bases from J, with 15 bases between. Germline V lookup: CDR1 SGHTA, CDR2 FQGNSA. The CDR3 is 15 amino acids. The CDR3 region has the DNA TGTGCCAGCAGCCCAACAGGGATGGGGAATCAGCCCCAGCATTTT. Protein sequence: CASSPTGMGNQPQHF.

V usage is TRBV19 and J usage is TRBJ1-5, with 9 bases matching TRBD1. Germline values: CDR1 LNHDA, CDR2 SQIVND (reference sequence). The CDR3 is 17 amino acids. V trimming: 6 bases; J trimming: 0 bases; junction bases outside the gene matches: 9. CDR3 coding DNA: TGTGCCAGTAGCCACGGGACAGGGACCTATAGCAATCAGCCCCAGCATTTT. This encodes CASSHGTGTYSNQPQHF.

The rearrangement links TRBV6-6 to TRBJ1-1, with 11 bases lining up with TRBD1. Germline values: CDR1 MNHNY, CDR2 SVGAGI (reference sequence). The CDR3 consists of 14 residues. V lost 5 bases and J lost 3; bases outside the gene matches: 2. CDR3 sequence reads: CASSQGQGDTEAFF. In DNA form, the CDR3 reads TGTGCCAGCAGTCAGGGACAGGGGGACACTGAAGCTTTCTTT.

The CDR3 region has the DNA TGCGCCAGCAGCCAAGAGGGGGTCGGGATCTATAGCAATCAGCCCCAGCATTTT. It codes for CASSQEGVGIYSNQPQHF. The gene calls are TRBV4-1 and TRBJ1-5; possibly TRBD1 for D (5 bases). The CDR3 spans 18 residues. Germline loops: CDR1 MGHRA, CDR2 YSYEKL. V lost 0 bases and J 0 bases, leaving 15 bases between the germline ends.